The 17 T cell receptor beta chains given below trace back to one sample, sequenced in a study of T cell changes during pregnancy in multiple sclerosis. This table comes from immunoSEQ multiplex PCR, and its TCRdb copy is limited to in-frame clones, with some not included. The sample includes about 70,000 clones, approximately 91% of them seen just once. Sample: CD4+ T cells from peripheral blood mononuclear cells, taken after pregnancy. The source of these receptors is a female donor with multiple sclerosis, enrolled in a pregnancy study.

The CDR3 DNA sequence: TGCGCCAGCAGCTTGGGTAATGGGGAGACTGAAGCTTTCTTT. This sequence encodes CASSLGNGETEAFF. The V gene is TRBV5-1, the J gene TRBJ1-1; no definite D call. The V end lost 0 bases, the J end lost 5 bases, and 11 bases lay between the germline ends. The germline V gene has CDR1 SGHRS and CDR2 YFSETQ. This CDR3 spans 14 amino acids.

The CDR3 DNA is TGTGCCACCAGCAGAGATACGGGGGATCAGCCCCAGCATTTT. Its translation: CATSRDTGDQPQHF. The rearrangement uses TRBV15 and TRBJ1-5; a possible D gene is TRBD1 (5 bases). The CDR3 is made up of 14 amino acids. The germline V and J ends were trimmed by 0 bases and 5 bases, with 8 bases remaining between them. Per the germline V gene, CDR1 is LNHNV and CDR2 is YYDKDF (reference sequence).

This chain uses TRBV5-1 with TRBJ2-5; 8 bases are a match to TRBD2. V was clipped by 2 bases and J by 1 base; unmatched bases: 4. The CDR3 runs to 15 residues. The germline V gene has CDR1 SGHRS and CDR2 YFSETQ. The CDR3, as DNA: TGCGCCAGCAGCTTAGCGGGAGATCGCCAAGAGACCCAGTACTTC. Its translation: CASSLAGDRQETQYF.

The chain is built from TRBV14 and TRBJ1-4; D may be TRBD1 (5 bases). With 2 bases removed from V and 0 bases from J, the gap between germline ends came to 7 bases. The CDR3 loop spans 15 amino acids. Germline V gives CDR1 SGHDN, CDR2 FVKESK. As DNA, the CDR3 is TGTGCCAGCAGCCAACAAGGGGCAACTAATGAAAAACTGTTTTTT. The encoded protein is CASSQQGATNEKLFF.

The chain is built from TRBV6-5 and TRBJ1-1; perhaps TRBD1 as D (6 bases). CDR3 length: 14 residues. Germline V CDR1 and CDR2: MNHEY, SVGAGI. The V and J ends lost 2 bases and 2 bases respectively, with 9 bases between them. For the CDR3, the DNA is TGTGCCAGCAGTTACAGCAGGGGAAACACTGAAGCTTTCTTT. Protein sequence: CASSYSRGNTEAFF.

This rearrangement joins TRBV5-4 to TRBJ2-3; 14 bases match TRBD2. The CDR3 loop spans 17 amino acids. Looked up from germline, CDR1 is SGHNT and CDR2 is YYREEE (reference sequence). Germline trimming cut 4 bases from V and 3 bases from J; bases unmatched to any gene: 7. CDR3 sequence: CASSRGLAGDVTDTQYF. CDR3 sequence (DNA): TGTGCCAGCAGCCGGGGACTAGCGGGAGATGTTACAGATACGCAGTATTTT. Combining the CDR3 with reference TRBV5-4 and TRBJ2-3 gives the whole variable domain ETGVTQSPTHLIKTRGQQVTLRCSSQSGHNTVSWYQQALGQGPQFIFQYYREEENGRGNFPPRFSGLQFPNYSSELNVNALELDDSALYLCASSRGLAGDVTDTQYFGPGTRLTVL.

The chain has TRBV14 and TRBJ1-1, with 9 bases lining up with TRBD1. CDR3 size: 17 residues. J lost 1 base, V lost 2 bases, and 8 bases had no gene match. From germline, CDR1 is SGHDN and CDR2 FVKESK. The CDR3 is CASSQPGQGRGNTEAFF. CDR3 DNA sequence: TGTGCCAGCAGCCAACCTGGACAGGGGAGAGGGAACACTGAAGCTTTCTTT.

The chain links TRBV5-1 to TRBJ1-1; D is ambiguous. The ends were cut back, 2 bases at V and 0 bases at J, with 5 bases in the middle. The CDR3 runs to 13 residues. The germline V gene has CDR1 SGHRS and CDR2 YFSETQ. The CDR3 is CASSFAVNTEAFF. CDR3 in DNA: TGCGCCAGCAGCTTTGCGGTGAACACTGAAGCTTTCTTT.

The V gene is TRBV7-2, the J gene TRBJ1-5, with 10 bases identical to TRBD1. Trimming cost V 5 bases and J 6 bases; bases outside gene matches: 4. CDR1 SGHTA and CDR2 FQGNSA come from the germline V gene. The CDR3 extends over 14 amino acids. This CDR3 reads CASSPDRGSQPQHF. The CDR3 DNA reads TGTGCCAGCAGCCCGGACAGGGGGAGTCAGCCCCAGCATTTT.

J is TRBJ1-3 and V is TRBV19, with 7 positions matching TRBD1. This CDR3 has 14 amino acids. Germline V gene data show CDR1 as LNHDA and CDR2 as SQIVND (reference sequence). V shed 5 bases and J 6 bases; nucleotides not matched to a gene: 7. This chain's CDR3 is CASSPGQRVNTIYF. In DNA, the CDR3 is TGTGCCAGTAGTCCGGGACAGCGTGTAAACACCATATATTTT.

This rearrangement joins TRBV2 to TRBJ1-5, with 7 positions matching TRBD1. The CDR3 has 13 amino acids. CDR1 SNHLY and CDR2 FYNNEI come from the germline V gene. Losses at the gene ends were 6 bases for V and 7 bases for J; bases not matched to a gene: 6. CDR3 in amino acids: CASRWGTEQPQHF. The CDR3 nucleotides are TGTGCCAGCAGGTGGGGGACAGAGCAGCCCCAGCATTTT.

The chain combines TRBV7-2 with TRBJ1-6; 8 positions agree with TRBD1. This CDR3 is built from 16 residues. Germline CDR1 and CDR2: SGHTA and FQGNSA. The J segment lost 6 bases and the V segment lost 5 bases, leaving 9 bases of the junction unmatched. The CDR3 reads CASSLSGTGGNSPLHF. The CDR3 coding sequence is TGTGCCAGCAGCCTTTCCGGGACAGGTGGTAATTCACCCCTCCACTTT.

The rearrangement links TRBV28 to TRBJ2-1, with a tentative D call TRBD2 (6 bases). CDR3 length: 17 residues. The V end was cut by 0 bases, the J end by 5 bases, with 17 bases between. Germline CDR1 MDHEN, CDR2 SYDVKM. The CDR3 nucleotides read TGTGCCAGCAGTTTATGGTCTTTCGGGGGAGCGGACAATGAGCAGTTCTTC. This codes for CASSLWSFGGADNEQFF.

V and J are TRBV21-1 and TRBJ1-1; the table gives TRBD1 as D, unverified against the DNA. TRBV21-1 is a recognized pseudogene. CDR3 length: 16 amino acids. DNA of the CDR3: TGTGCCAGCAGCATGGGGAGTAGGGGGATGAACACTGAAGCTTTCTTT. Amino acid sequence: CASSMGSRGMNTEAFF.

The chain recombines TRBV10-3 with TRBJ2-3, with 9 positions matching TRBD2. Per the germline V gene, CDR1 is ENHRY and CDR2 is SYGVKD. The CDR3 has 17 residues. Trimming took 2 bases from V and 3 from J; bases not matched to a gene: 9. The CDR3 DNA reads TGTGCCATCAGTGAGGCCGGTAGCGGGAGAAGGACAGATACGCAGTATTTT. Protein: CAISEAGSGRRTDTQYF.

This chain connects TRBV15 to TRBJ1-1; D unresolved. The CDR3 length is 16 residues. V dropped 3 bases and J dropped 0 bases, with 14 bases sitting between them. Germline V gives CDR1 LNHNV, CDR2 YYDKDF (reference sequence). As DNA, the CDR3 is TGTGCCACCAGCAGCCGGCGTAAGGCGGTGAACACTGAAGCTTTCTTT. This codes for CATSSRRKAVNTEAFF.

This chain uses TRBV6-1 with TRBJ1-1; TRBD1 matches 12 bases. Germline V lookup: CDR1 MNHNS, CDR2 SASEGT. The CDR3 spans 15 residues. J gave up 1 base and V 6 bases, and 3 bases lay outside the gene matches. The CDR3 sequence is CASRGDRGRNTEAFF. The CDR3, as DNA: TGTGCCAGCAGAGGGGACAGGGGGCGGAACACTGAAGCTTTCTTT.